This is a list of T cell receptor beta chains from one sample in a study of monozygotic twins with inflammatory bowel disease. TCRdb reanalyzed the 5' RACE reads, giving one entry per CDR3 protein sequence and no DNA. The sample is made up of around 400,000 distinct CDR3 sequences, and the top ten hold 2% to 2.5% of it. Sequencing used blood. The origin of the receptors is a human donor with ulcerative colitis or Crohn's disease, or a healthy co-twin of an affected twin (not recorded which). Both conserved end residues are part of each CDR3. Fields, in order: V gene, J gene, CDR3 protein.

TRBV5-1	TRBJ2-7	CASSGRLAGGTMPYEQYF
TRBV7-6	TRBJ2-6	CASAEGTGANVLTF
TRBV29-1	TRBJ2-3	CSVHTGTFADTQYF
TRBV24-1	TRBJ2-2	CATSDPGTFTGELFF
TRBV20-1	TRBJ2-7	CSAKSSGTGGEQYF
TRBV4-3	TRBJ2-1	CASSESRHEQFF
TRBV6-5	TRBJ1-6	CASRRQGESPLHF
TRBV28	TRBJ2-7	CASRKQGAKFYEQYF
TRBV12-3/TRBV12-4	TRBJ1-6	CASSLTQGGNSPLHF
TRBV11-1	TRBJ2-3	CASSYRWGAAREADTQYF
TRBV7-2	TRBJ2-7	CASSLAVSAEQYF
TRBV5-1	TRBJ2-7	CASSHYDRVSDEQYF
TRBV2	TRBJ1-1	CASSTSDRVGTEAFF
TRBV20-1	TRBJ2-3	CSASVLAGGTDTQYF
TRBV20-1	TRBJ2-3	CSARRLAGGYRTDTQYF
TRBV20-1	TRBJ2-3	CSALGTLWVSTDTQYF
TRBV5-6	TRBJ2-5	CASSLGEGRETQYF